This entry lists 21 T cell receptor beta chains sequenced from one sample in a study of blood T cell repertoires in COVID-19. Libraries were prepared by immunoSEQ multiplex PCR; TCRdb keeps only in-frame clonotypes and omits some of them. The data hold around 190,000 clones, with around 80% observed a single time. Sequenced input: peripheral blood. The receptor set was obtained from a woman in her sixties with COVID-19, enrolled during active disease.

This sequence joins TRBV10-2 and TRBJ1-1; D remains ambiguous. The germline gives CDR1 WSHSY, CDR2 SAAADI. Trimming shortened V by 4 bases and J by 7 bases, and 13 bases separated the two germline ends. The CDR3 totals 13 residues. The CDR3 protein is CASSGTLLGEAFF. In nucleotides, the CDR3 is TGCGCCAGCAGTGGGACTTTACTCGGTGAAGCTTTCTTT.

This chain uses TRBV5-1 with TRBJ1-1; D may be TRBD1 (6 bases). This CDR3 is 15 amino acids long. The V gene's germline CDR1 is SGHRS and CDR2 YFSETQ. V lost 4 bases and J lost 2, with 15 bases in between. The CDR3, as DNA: TGCGCCAGCAGCACCCATGGACAGAAAAACACTGAAGCTTTCTTT. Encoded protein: CASSTHGQKNTEAFF.

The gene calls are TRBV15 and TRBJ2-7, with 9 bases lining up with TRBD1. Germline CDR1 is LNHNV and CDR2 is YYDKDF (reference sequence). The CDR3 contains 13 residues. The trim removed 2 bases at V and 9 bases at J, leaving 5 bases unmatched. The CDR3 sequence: CATSRPDRGWQYF. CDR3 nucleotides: TGTGCCACCAGCAGACCTGACAGGGGGTGGCAGTACTTC.

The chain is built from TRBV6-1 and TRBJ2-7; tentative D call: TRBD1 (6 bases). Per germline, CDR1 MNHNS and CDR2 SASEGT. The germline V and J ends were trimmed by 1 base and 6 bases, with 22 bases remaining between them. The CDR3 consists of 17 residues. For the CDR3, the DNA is TGTGCCAGCAGTGAAGGCCCAAACTTCCAGGGGAAGTCCGAGCAGTACTTC. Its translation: CASSEGPNFQGKSEQYF.

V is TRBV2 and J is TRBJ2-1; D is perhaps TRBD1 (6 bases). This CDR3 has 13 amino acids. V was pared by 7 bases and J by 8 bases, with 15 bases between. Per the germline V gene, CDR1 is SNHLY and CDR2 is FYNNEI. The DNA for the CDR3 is TGTGCCAGCACCTATACAGGGTTTTATGAGCAGTTCTTC. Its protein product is CASTYTGFYEQFF. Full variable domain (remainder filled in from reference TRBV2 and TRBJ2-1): EPEVTQTPSHQVTQMGQEVILRCVPISNHLYFYWYRQILGQKVEFLVSFYNNEISEKSEIFDDQFSVERPDGSNFTLKIRSTKLEDSAMYFCASTYTGFYEQFFGPGTRLTVL.

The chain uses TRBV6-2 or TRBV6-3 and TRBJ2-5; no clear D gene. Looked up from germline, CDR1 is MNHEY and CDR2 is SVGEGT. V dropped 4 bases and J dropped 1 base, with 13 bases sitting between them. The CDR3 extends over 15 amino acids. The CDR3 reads CASSLLKTSQETQYF. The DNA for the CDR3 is TGTGCCAGCAGTTTACTTAAGACAAGCCAAGAGACCCAGTACTTC.

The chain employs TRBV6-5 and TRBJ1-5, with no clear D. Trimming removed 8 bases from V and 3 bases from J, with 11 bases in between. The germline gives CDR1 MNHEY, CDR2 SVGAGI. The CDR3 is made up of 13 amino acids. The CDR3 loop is CASRAWNNQPQHF. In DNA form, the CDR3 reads TGTGCCAGCCGAGCGTGGAACAATCAGCCCCAGCATTTT.

The CDR3 nucleotides read TGCAGCGTTACCGGACAAGGTCTGGCAGAAAGCTCTGGAAACACCATATATTTT. It codes for CSVTGQGLAESSGNTIYF. The gene calls are TRBV29-1 and TRBJ1-3; D might be TRBD1 (5 bases). This CDR3 comprises 18 residues. Germline CDR1 and CDR2: SQVTM and ANQGSEA. Trimming removed 5 bases at V and 0 bases at J, with 23 bases between.

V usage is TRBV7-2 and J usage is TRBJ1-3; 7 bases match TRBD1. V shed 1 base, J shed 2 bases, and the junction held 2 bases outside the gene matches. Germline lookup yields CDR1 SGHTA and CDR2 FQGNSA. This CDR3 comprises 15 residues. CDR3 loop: CASSLVQGTGNTIYF. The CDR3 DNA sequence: TGTGCCAGCAGCTTAGTACAGGGGACTGGAAACACCATATATTTT.

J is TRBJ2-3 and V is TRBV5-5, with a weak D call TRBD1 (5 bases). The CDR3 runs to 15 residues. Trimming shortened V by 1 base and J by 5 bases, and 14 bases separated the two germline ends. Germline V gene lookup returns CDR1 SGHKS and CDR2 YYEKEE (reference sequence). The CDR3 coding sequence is TGTGCCAGCAGCTTGTGGGAATCAACAGGAGATACGCAGTATTTT. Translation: CASSLWESTGDTQYF. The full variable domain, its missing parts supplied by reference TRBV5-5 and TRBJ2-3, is DAGVTQSPTHLIKTRGQQVTLRCSPISGHKSVSWYQQVLGQGPQFIFQYYEKEERGRGNFPDRFSARQFPNYSSELNVNALLLGDSALYLCASSLWESTGDTQYFGPGTRLTVL.

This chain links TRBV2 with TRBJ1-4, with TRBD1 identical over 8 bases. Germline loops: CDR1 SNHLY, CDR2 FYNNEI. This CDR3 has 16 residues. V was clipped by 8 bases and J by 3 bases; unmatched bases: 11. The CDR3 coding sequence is TGTGCCAGCGTACAGGGGGGAGCCTTAGCTAATGAAAAACTGTTTTTT. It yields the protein CASVQGGALANEKLFF.

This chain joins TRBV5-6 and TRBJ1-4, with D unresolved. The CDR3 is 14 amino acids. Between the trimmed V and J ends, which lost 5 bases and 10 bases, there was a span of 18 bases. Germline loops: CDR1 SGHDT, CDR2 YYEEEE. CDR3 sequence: CASSWAGQKGKLFF. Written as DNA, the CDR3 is TGTGCCAGCAGTTGGGCGGGTCAAAAGGGAAAACTGTTTTTT.

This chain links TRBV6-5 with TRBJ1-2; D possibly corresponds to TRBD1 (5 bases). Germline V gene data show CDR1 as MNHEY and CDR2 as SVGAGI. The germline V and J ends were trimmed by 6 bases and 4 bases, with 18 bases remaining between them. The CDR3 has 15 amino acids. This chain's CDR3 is CASRNGGSISYGYTF. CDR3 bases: TGTGCCAGCAGGAACGGGGGTAGCATCTCCTATGGCTACACCTTC.

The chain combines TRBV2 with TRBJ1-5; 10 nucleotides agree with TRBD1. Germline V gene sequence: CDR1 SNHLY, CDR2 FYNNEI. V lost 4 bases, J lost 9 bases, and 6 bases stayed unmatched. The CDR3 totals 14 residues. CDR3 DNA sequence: TGTGCCAGCAGTGGGGGGACAGGGGCCCGGCCCCAGCATTTT. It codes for CASSGGTGARPQHF.

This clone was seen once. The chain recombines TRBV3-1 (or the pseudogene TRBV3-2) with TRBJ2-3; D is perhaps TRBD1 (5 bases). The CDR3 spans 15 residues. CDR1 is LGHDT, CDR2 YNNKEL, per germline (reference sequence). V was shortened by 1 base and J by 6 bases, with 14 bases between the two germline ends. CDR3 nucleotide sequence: TGTGCCAGCAGCCAAGGTGGTGGGGCATGGGATACGCAGTATTTT. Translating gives CASSQGGGAWDTQYF.

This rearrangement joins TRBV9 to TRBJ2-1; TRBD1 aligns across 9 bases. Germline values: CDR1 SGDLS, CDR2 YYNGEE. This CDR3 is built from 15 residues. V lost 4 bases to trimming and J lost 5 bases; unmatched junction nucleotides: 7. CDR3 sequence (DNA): TGTGCCAGCAGCCCGGGACAGGGTTTTGACAATGAGCAGTTCTTC. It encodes CASSPGQGFDNEQFF.

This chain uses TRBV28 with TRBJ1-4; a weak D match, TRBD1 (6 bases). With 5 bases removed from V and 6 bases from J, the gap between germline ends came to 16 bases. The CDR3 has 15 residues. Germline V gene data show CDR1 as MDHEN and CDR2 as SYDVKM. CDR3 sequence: CASSGSGTGHEKLFF. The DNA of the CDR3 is TGTGCCAGCAGTGGCTCGGGAACAGGGCATGAAAAACTGTTTTTT.

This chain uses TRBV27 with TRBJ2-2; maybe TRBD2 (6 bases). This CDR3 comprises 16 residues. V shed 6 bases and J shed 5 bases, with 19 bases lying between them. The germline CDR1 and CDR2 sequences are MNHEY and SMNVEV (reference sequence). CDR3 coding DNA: TGTGCCAGCAGCCCATTTACGGGGGTCGGAACCGGGGAGCTGTTTTTT. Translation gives CASSPFTGVGTGELFF.

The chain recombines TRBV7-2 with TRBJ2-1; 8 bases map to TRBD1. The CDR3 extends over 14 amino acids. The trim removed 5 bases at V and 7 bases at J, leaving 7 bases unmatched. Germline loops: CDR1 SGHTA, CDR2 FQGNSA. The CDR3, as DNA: TGTGCCAGCAGCCCCAGGACAGGGATAAATGAGCAGTTCTTC. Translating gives CASSPRTGINEQFF.

The CDR3 loop is CASSLNLRNTGELFF. Written as DNA, the CDR3 is TGTGCCAGCAGTTTGAATTTGAGAAACACCGGGGAGCTGTTTTTT. The V call is TRBV28, the J call TRBJ2-2; D unclear. The V end was cut by 3 bases, the J end by 2 bases, with 10 bases between. Germline CDR1 and CDR2: MDHEN and SYDVKM. The CDR3 has 15 amino acids.

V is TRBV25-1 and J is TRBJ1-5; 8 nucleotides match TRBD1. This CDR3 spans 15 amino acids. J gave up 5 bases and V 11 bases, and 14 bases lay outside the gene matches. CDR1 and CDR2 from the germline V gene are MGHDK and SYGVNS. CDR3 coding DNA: TGTGCCTGCTGCCCCTCAGGGGGCGGGGATCAGCCCCAGCATTTT. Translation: CACCPSGGGDQPQHF.